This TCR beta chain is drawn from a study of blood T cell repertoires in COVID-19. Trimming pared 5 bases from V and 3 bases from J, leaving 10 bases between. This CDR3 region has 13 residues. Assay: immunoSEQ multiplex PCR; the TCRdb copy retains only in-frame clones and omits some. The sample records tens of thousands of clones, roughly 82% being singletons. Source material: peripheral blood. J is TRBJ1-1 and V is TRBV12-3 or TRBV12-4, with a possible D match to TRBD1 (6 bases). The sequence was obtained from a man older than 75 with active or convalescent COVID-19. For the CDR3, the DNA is TGTGCCAGCAGTCTACAGGGTGACACTGAAGCTTTCTTT. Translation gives CASSLQGDTEAFF.